These 9 T cell receptor beta chains were all obtained from the same sample, sequenced in a study of blood T cells in healthy people across ages. A J-beta primer mix and a sample-barcoded 5' primer were used in a second PCR of about 7 to 12 cycles. TCRdb reprocessed the 5' RACE reads with MiXCR, giving one entry per CDR3 protein. This table holds hundreds of thousands of distinct CDR3 sequences, about 30% found once. The sequenced sample consisted of blood. The source of these receptors is a woman aged 80 or over in good health.

A note on this clonotype: A read error may be the cause here, since a much bigger clone is one base away. This chain joins TRBV12-3 or TRBV12-4 and TRBJ2-1, with D uncertain. The CDR3 loop spans 10 amino acids. The CDR3 region is CAGSSDEQFF. The DNA of the CDR3 is TGTGCCGGCAGTTCCGATGAGCAGTTCTTC.

This clonotype was seen repeatedly, ten times or more. This chain connects TRBV5-1 to TRBJ2-7, with 12 bases that match TRBD2. Germline lookup yields CDR1 SGHRS and CDR2 YFSETQ. This CDR3 has 15 residues. V shed 4 bases and J 2 bases; nucleotides not matched to a gene: 4. The DNA of the CDR3 is TGCGCCAGCAGCCCGCTAGCGGGGGGGCCCTACGAGCAGTACTTC. It codes for CASSPLAGGPYEQYF.

The table lists this clonotype with many counts. The V and J genes are TRBV7-3 and TRBJ2-7; D perhaps matches TRBD1 (5 bases). Germline values: CDR1 SGHTA, CDR2 FQGTGA. Trimming took 1 base from V and 0 from J, leaving 16 bases between them. There are 17 residues in the CDR3. Written as DNA, the CDR3 is TGTGCCAGCAGCTTAATTGAGGCTAGGGGCAGCTCCTACGAGCAGTACTTC. Translating it yields CASSLIEARGSSYEQYF.

On this clonotype itself: A much larger clone differs from this one at a single base, so this may be a read error. The CDR3 nucleotides read TGTGCCAACAGCCAGGGTTTCCAAGAGACCCAGTACTTC. Its translation is CANSQGFQETQYF. The chain couples TRBV7-9 to TRBJ2-5; D perhaps matches TRBD1 (5 bases). The germline CDR1 and CDR2 sequences are SEHNR and FQNEAQ (reference sequence). CDR3 size: 13 residues.

With respect to this clonotype: A much larger clone sits a single nucleotide away, making a read error possible. The chain combines TRBV20-1 with TRBJ2-5; maybe TRBD1 (6 bases). The DNA matches TRBJ2-7 better at its end, which makes the J call doubtful. The CDR3 runs 12 residues. Per germline, CDR1 DFQATT and CDR2 SNEGSKA (reference sequence). The DNA of the CDR3 is TGCAGTGCTAGAGCAGGGGTCTGCGAGCAGTACTTC. This codes for CSARAGVCEQYF.

The V gene is TRBV18, the J gene TRBJ2-1; weak D call: TRBD1 (6 bases). Trimming took off 0 bases at V and 5 bases at J, with 17 bases between the two ends. The CDR3 consists of 17 residues. Looked up from germline, CDR1 is KGHSH and CDR2 is LQKENI. In DNA, the CDR3 is TGTGCCAGCTCACCACCACAGGGCCCCCGCAGGCACAATGAGCAGTTCTTC. Protein product: CASSPPQGPRRHNEQFF.

Worth noting for this clonotype: This may stem from a read error, because a much larger clone lies one nucleotide away. The chain uses TRBV27 and TRBJ2-5, with D perhaps TRBD1 (6 bases). The CDR3 consists of 17 residues. Germline V gene sequence: CDR1 MNHEY, CDR2 SMNVEV (reference sequence). Trimming removed 5 bases from V and 11 bases from J, with 30 bases in between. DNA for the CDR3: TGTGCCAGCAGTGTGGGGAATCTGGGGGCCAAGTGCAATGAGCAGTACTTC. It translates to CASSVGNLGAKCNEQYF.

This clonotype was counted ten times or more. The V and J genes are TRBV6-1 and TRBJ2-5; the D is unclear. CDR3 length: 14 residues. Deletions cut 4 bases from V and 1 base from J, with 10 bases between. Germline CDR1 is MNHNS and CDR2 is SASEGT. CDR3 residues: CASSGVGLQETQYF. As DNA, the CDR3 is TGTGCCAGCAGTGGGGTCGGGCTCCAAGAGACCCAGTACTTC.

This clonotype was counted between two and nine times. One end of the junction varies from germline; a read error may be responsible. The chain is built from TRBV6-2 or TRBV6-3 and TRBJ2-7; D remains ambiguous. Germline CDR1 is MNHEY and CDR2 is SVGEGT. The CDR3 totals 11 residues. CDR3 nucleotide sequence: TGTGTCAGCAGTCGCGGTTACGAGCAGTACTTC. Protein product: CVSSRGYEQYF.